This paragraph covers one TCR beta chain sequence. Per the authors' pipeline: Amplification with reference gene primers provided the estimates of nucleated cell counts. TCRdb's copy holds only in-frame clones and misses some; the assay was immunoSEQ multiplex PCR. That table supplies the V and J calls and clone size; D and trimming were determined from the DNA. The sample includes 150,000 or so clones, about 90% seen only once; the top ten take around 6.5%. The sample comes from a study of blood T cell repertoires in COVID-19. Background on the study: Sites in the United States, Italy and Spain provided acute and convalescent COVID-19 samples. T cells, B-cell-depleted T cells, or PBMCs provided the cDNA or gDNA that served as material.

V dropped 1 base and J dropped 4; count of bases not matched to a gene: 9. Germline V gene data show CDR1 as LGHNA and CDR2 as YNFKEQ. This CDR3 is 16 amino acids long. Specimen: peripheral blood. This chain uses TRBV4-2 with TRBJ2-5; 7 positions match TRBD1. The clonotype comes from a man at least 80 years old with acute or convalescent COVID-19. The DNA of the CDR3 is TGTGCCAGCAGCCAAGGCTACGACAGGGTGACAGAGACCCAGTACTTC. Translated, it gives CASSQGYDRVTETQYF.